A single sample is the source of the 2 T cell receptor beta chains below, sequenced in a study of T cells after yellow fever vaccination. Using its own MiXCR run on the 5' RACE reads, TCRdb lists one record per CDR3 protein. The sample lists a few hundred thousand distinct CDR3 sequences, more than 3% occurring once. The sample was CD4+ T cells sorted from PBMCs, taken 10 days after the yellow fever booster vaccination. The receptors stem from a young man who received the YFV17D yellow fever vaccine.

This clonotype appeared many times. This chain uses TRBV11-2 with TRBJ2-5; maybe TRBD2 (5 bases). Trimming left V 6 bases short and J 5 bases short, with 22 bases between. CDR3 length: 16 amino acids. Germline V gene data show CDR1 as SGHAT and CDR2 as FQNNGV. The CDR3 protein is CASSPKGLPRRETQYF. The CDR3 coding sequence is TGTGCCAGCAGTCCAAAAGGGCTTCCGCGGAGGGAGACCCAGTACTTC. The entire variable domain, with the rest obtained from reference TRBV11-2 and TRBJ2-5, is as follows: EAGVAQSPRYKIIEKRQSVAFWCNPISGHATLYWYQQILGQGPKLLIQFQNNGVVDDSQLPKDRFSAERLKGVDSTLKIQPAKLEDSAVYLCASSPKGLPRRETQYFGPGTRLLVL.

At least ten counts were recorded for this clonotype. The chain couples TRBV2 to TRBJ1-6; tentatively, D is TRBD1 (6 bases). V lost 4 bases to trimming and J lost 8 bases, with 9 bases between them. The CDR3 consists of 13 residues. The V gene's germline CDR1 is SNHLY and CDR2 FYNNEI. CDR3 sequence: CASSGDTYSPLHF. CDR3 in DNA: TGTGCCAGCAGTGGGGACACATATTCACCCCTCCACTTT. The complete variable domain, with remaining parts taken from reference TRBV2 and TRBJ1-6, reads EPEVTQTPSHQVTQMGQEVILRCVPISNHLYFYWYRQILGQKVEFLVSFYNNEISEKSEIFDDQFSVERPDGSNFTLKIRSTKLEDSAMYFCASSGDTYSPLHFGNGTRLTVT.